This is a list of T cell receptor beta chains from one sample in a study of blood T cell repertoires in COVID-19. TCRdb's copy holds only in-frame clones and misses some; the assay was immunoSEQ multiplex PCR. The table shows about 160,000 clones, with 80% to 90% occurring only once. Material: PBMCs or T cells enriched from blood (not recorded which). All receptors derive from a woman in her 50s who had recovered from COVID-19. Both conserved end residues are part of each CDR3.

TRBV6-5,TRBJ2-3,CASSNSGGAADTQYF
TRBV3-1/TRBV3-2,TRBJ2-7,CASSQAGGHGYEQYF
TRBV6-5,TRBJ1-1,CASSRQGLGNTEAFF
TRBV7-2,TRBJ1-4,CASSPRAGREKLFF
TRBV2,TRBJ2-3,CASLLAGVGDTQYF
TRBV14,TRBJ2-5,CASSQAQGRQTQYF
TRBV9,TRBJ2-7,CASSVAPSGSYEQYF
TRBV7-3,TRBJ1-1,CASSPNRGTEAFF
TRBV7-9,TRBJ2-7,CASSSPLDRGIIEQYF
TRBV7-2,TRBJ1-2,CASSLEISSGYTF
TRBV10-3,TRBJ2-1,CAISESGGSYNEQFF
TRBV12-2,TRBJ2-1,CASRLEAGASSYNEQFF
TRBV10-3,TRBJ1-5,CAISGPNQPQHF
TRBV7-2,TRBJ1-1,CASSSGTVNTEAFF
TRBV19,TRBJ2-3,CASSIIGQGADTQYF
TRBV18,TRBJ1-2,CASSPDRSDYGYTF
TRBV7-7,TRBJ2-1,CASSLVTGQVGEQFF
TRBV28,TRBJ2-4,CASSSPGSPLAKNIQYF
TRBV28,TRBJ2-4,CASSLLVMGLKNIQYF
TRBV5-6,TRBJ2-3,CASSLETSGRGDTQYF
TRBV14,TRBJ2-3,CASSPGLLAGADTQYF
TRBV5-1,TRBJ2-7,CASRFLVTGNYEQYF
TRBV12-3/TRBV12-4,TRBJ1-3,CASSLYNTIYF
TRBV2,TRBJ1-2,CASSPGGTPNRGYTF
TRBV5-6,TRBJ2-1,CASSFRRSSYNEQFF
TRBV10-3,TRBJ1-5,CAISTAYSNQPQHF
TRBV2,TRBJ1-5,CASSLGTANQPQHF
TRBV7-9,TRBJ1-2,CASSRGQVQILRYGYTF
TRBV10-3,TRBJ2-3,CATRERPGLAGPTDTQYF
TRBV18,TRBJ1-1,CASSVLGQGIMNTEAFF
TRBV6-6,TRBJ2-2,CASSLTGTSGNTGELFF
TRBV11-1,TRBJ1-1,CASSLNGGPNTEAFF
TRBV18,TRBJ2-1,CASSPPGQRQKAEQFF
TRBV3-1/TRBV3-2,TRBJ1-3,CASSQVTVRAGNTIYF
TRBV6-1,TRBJ1-5,CASSARGGSGFFSNQPQHF
TRBV7-9,TRBJ1-6,CASSLGAGSPLHF
TRBV19,TRBJ2-1,CASSSGAAGAFEQFF
TRBV19,TRBJ2-5,CASSIPGTAQETQYF
TRBV19,TRBJ2-3,CASSIGGGRTDTQYF
TRBV9,TRBJ1-1,CASSAGSATEAFF
TRBV4-3,TRBJ2-3,CASSQDNRDTDTQYF
TRBV15,TRBJ1-5,CATSRVSQPQHF